This TCR beta chain originates from a study of PD-1 blockade in classical Hodgkin lymphoma. The study, taken as a whole, reports: Sources of repertoire differences remain undefined, possibly disease activity or prior therapy. Healthy donors reportedly exceeded newly diagnosed patients in baseline TCR diversity.

The time point: newly diagnosed, previously untreated cHL patient sample. Comparison samples consisted of PBMCs from newly diagnosed, untreated classical Hodgkin lymphoma. Generated by immunoSEQ multiplex PCR, the TCRdb table keeps only in-frame clones and is missing some. The sample includes about 46,000 clones, approximately 90% of them seen just once. Germline V gene data show CDR1 as SQVTM and CDR2 as ANQGSEA. The CDR3 has 14 amino acids. The V end lost 5 bases, the J end lost 9 bases, and 20 bases lay between the germline ends. In this sample, this clone turned up a few times. The target antigen is unknown.

The chain uses TRBV29-1 and TRBJ2-4, with D perhaps matching TRBD1 or TRBD2 (5 bases each). The specimen was peripheral blood mononuclear cells (PBMCs). This sequence was found in a human donor with classical Hodgkin lymphoma. The CDR3 DNA reads as TGCAGCGTTATAGTGGGACGGGGTCGTAGCATTCAGTACTTC. Translation gives CSVIVGRGRSIQYF.